Listed here are 13 T cell receptor beta chains from one sample, sequenced in a study of cytomegalovirus exposure and HLA in healthy donors. Clones were read by immunoSEQ multiplex PCR, and TCRdb kept only the in-frame ones, dropping some. The sample includes 150,000 to 200,000 clones, 86% seen only once; the top ten take almost 1.5%. Sequences were obtained from PBMCs. The receptors come from a woman between 18 and 30 years old in good health and CMV-seronegative.

The chain joins TRBV7-2 to TRBJ2-2; 7 nucleotides match TRBD2. CDR3 length: 17 residues. Germline CDR1 is SGHTA and CDR2 is FQGNSA. Trimming at V came to 5 bases and at J to 6 bases, leaving 15 bases not matched to a gene. The chain's CDR3 is CASSLNSSGGKAGELFF. CDR3 sequence (DNA): TGTGCCAGCAGCCTCAACTCCTCCGGGGGGAAGGCCGGGGAGCTGTTTTTT.

V gene TRBV5-6 combines with J gene TRBJ1-2; D ambiguous. Looked up from germline, CDR1 is SGHDT and CDR2 is YYEEEE. The ends were cut back, 1 base at V and 2 bases at J, with 6 bases in the middle. This CDR3 region has 13 residues. In DNA form, the CDR3 reads TGTGCCAGCAGCTTGAAGCCCAACTATGGCTACACCTTC. Residues: CASSLKPNYGYTF.

This chain connects TRBV10-1 to TRBJ2-5; TRBD1 might be the D (5 bases). This CDR3 comprises 11 residues. V dropped 3 bases and J dropped 10 bases, with 9 bases sitting between them. Germline loops: CDR1 WNHNN, CDR2 SYGVQD (reference sequence). The CDR3: CASSDSRVQYF. CDR3 DNA sequence: TGCGCCAGCAGTGATAGCAGGGTCCAGTACTTC.

The J gene is TRBJ2-2, the V gene TRBV5-1, with 8 bases that match TRBD2. Germline V CDR1 and CDR2: SGHRS, YFSETQ. J gave up 1 base and V 1 base, and 3 bases lay outside the gene matches. The CDR3 spans 16 residues. The DNA for the CDR3 is TGCGCCAGCAGCTTGTTAGCGGGGAAGAACACCGGGGAGCTGTTTTTT. Encoded protein: CASSLLAGKNTGELFF.

The chain links TRBV11-2 to TRBJ2-3, with D possibly TRBD1 on 6 matching bases. Deletions cut 1 base from V and 1 base from J, with 15 bases between. The CDR3 runs 17 residues. The germline CDR1 and CDR2 sequences are SGHAT and FQNNGV. CDR3: CASSLATQGMGTDTQYF. In DNA, the CDR3 is TGTGCCAGCAGCTTAGCTACACAGGGTATGGGCACAGATACGCAGTATTTT.

This clone showed up many times. J is TRBJ2-1 and V is TRBV11-2; 9 bases are a match to TRBD1. This CDR3 comprises 17 residues. V was pared by 1 base and J by 4 bases, with 8 bases of the junction left unmatched. From germline, CDR1 is SGHAT and CDR2 FQNNGV. CDR3 sequence (DNA): TGTGCCAGCAGCTTAGGTCGGGGGGACAGGGCGTACAATGAGCAGTTCTTC. Amino acids: CASSLGRGDRAYNEQFF.

This chain links TRBV7-9 with TRBJ1-1, with 9 bases fitting TRBD1. Germline assignment: CDR1 SEHNR and CDR2 FQNEAQ (reference sequence). Trimming at V came to 0 bases and at J to 6 bases, leaving 8 bases not matched to a gene. This CDR3 region has 16 residues. The CDR3 nucleotides are TGTGCCAGCAGCTTAGCCTTTAACAGGGGGCCGGCTGAAGCTTTCTTT. Translating it yields CASSLAFNRGPAEAFF.

The chain couples TRBV6-5 to TRBJ1-2, with 7 bases fitting TRBD1. Germline lookup yields CDR1 MNHEY and CDR2 SVGAGI. This CDR3 spans 15 amino acids. The junction had 7 bases not matched to a gene; V was cut back by 2 bases and J by 4 bases. The CDR3 DNA reads as TGTGCCAGCAGTTACACTAAGAACAGGGGCTATGGCTACACCTTC. It translates to CASSYTKNRGYGYTF.

V and J are TRBV10-3 and TRBJ2-7, with D perhaps TRBD1 (5 bases). Germline V gene data show CDR1 as ENHRY and CDR2 as SYGVKD. The CDR3 totals 12 residues. The V gene lost 6 bases and the J gene lost 5 bases, with 11 bases spanning the gap. The CDR3 spells CAIRPQGDEQYF. CDR3 nucleotides: TGTGCCATCAGGCCGCAGGGTGACGAGCAGTACTTC.

The V and J genes are TRBV30 and TRBJ2-4, with D maybe TRBD1 (6 bases). Germline V gene lookup returns CDR1 GTSNPN and CDR2 SVGIG (reference sequence). V was shortened by 3 bases and J by 0 bases, with 12 bases between the two germline ends. CDR3 length: 15 residues. CDR3 nucleotides: TGTGCCTGGAGGAGGGGGAGATTAGCCAAAAACATTCAGTACTTC. As protein: CAWRRGRLAKNIQYF.

CDR3: CASSTGSRVEQPQHF. The CDR3 nucleotides read TGTGCCAGTAGTACCGGGTCTAGAGTGGAGCAGCCCCAGCATTTT. V is TRBV19 and J is TRBJ1-5; no reliable D call. CDR1 and CDR2 (germline): LNHDA, SQIVND (reference sequence). This CDR3 is built from 15 residues. Trimming took off 4 bases at V and 7 bases at J, with 17 bases between the two ends. The variable domain in full, with the rest retrieved from reference TRBV19 and TRBJ1-5, is DGGITQSPKYLFRKEGQNVTLSCEQNLNHDAMYWYRQDPGQGLRLIYYSQIVNDFQKGDIAEGYSVSREKKESFPLTVTSAQKNPTAFYLCASSTGSRVEQPQHFGDGTRLSIL.

This clone appeared a single time. The rearrangement links TRBV7-7 to TRBJ1-1; D is possibly TRBD1 (5 bases). Germline CDR1 is SSHAT and CDR2 is FNYEAQ (reference sequence). This CDR3 contains 13 residues. With 5 bases removed from V and 7 bases from J, the gap between germline ends came to 14 bases. The CDR3 region is CASSPQEGVEAFF. The CDR3 DNA reads as TGTGCCAGCAGCCCCCAGGAAGGGGTTGAAGCTTTCTTT.

The chain links TRBV9 to TRBJ1-3, with D unresolved. CDR1 and CDR2 (germline): SGDLS, YYNGEE. The CDR3 length is 15 residues. V shed 4 bases and J shed 0 bases, with 11 bases lying between them. The CDR3 bases are TGTGCCAGCAGCAACCACGAGGTCTCTGGAAACACCATATATTTT. It specifies CASSNHEVSGNTIYF.